This TCR beta chain was found in a study of blood T cell repertoires in COVID-19. Study-level background: From the United States, Italy and Spain came samples of acute and convalescent COVID-19. The cDNA or gDNA used as material had been derived from T cells, B-cell-depleted T cells, or PBMCs.

One Seattle source followed patients from active infection through their disease course. Original processing methods: Reference gene primer amplification yielded estimated nucleated cell counts. Produced via immunoSEQ multiplex PCR; TCRdb's table is partial and in-frame only. For V, J and clone size, that table is used; D and trimming come from the DNA. The sample includes approximately 55,000 clones, more than 70% of them seen just once. The receptor comes from a man aged 25-45 years with COVID-19, enrolled during active disease. The specimen sequenced was peripheral blood.

The DNA of the CDR3 is TGTGCCTGGAGGGAGGGGGCTGAAGCTTTCTTT. Its protein product is CAWREGAEAFF. This chain joins TRBV21-1 and TRBJ1-1. TRBV21-1 is assigned pseudogene status. The CDR3 is made up of 11 amino acids.